A selection of T cell receptor beta chains follows, all from one sample in a study of response to subunit inactivated influenza vaccine. TCRdb ran MiXCR on the RT-PCR reads and lists one entry per CDR3 protein. The table includes around 710,000 distinct CDR3 sequences, 11% to 15% detected once. The source was PBMCs from blood, collected roughly 2 weeks before vaccination. These receptor sequences come from a man in his fifties or sixties who received an inactivated influenza vaccine. The CDR3 runs from the conserved cysteine through the conserved F or W. D genes are given only for firm matches. Clone size is given for some rows only: seen once, a few or many times, or a class if the clone is expanded.

abundance: few
j_gene: TRBJ1-6
len: 15
v_gene: TRBV12-3/TRBV12-4
d_gene: TRBD1
CDR3nt: TGTGCCAGCAGTTTGGGACAGGGAATTTATTCACCCCTCCACTTT
CDR3aa: CASSLGQGIYSPLHF

abundance: NA
j_gene: TRBJ2-1
len: 13
v_gene: TRBV12-3/TRBV12-4
d_gene: TRBD1
CDR3nt: TGTGCCAGCAGTCAGGGACAGGGTAGGAGTTGGTTCTTC
CDR3aa: CASSQGQGRSWFF

abundance: NA
j_gene: TRBJ1-5
len: 16
v_gene: TRBV11-2
d_gene: NA
CDR3nt: TGTGCCAGCAGCCCCACAGTGTCCCGGGGCAATCAGCCCCAGCATTTT
CDR3aa: CASSPTVSRGNQPQHF

abundance: few
j_gene: TRBJ1-6
len: 17
v_gene: TRBV28
d_gene: TRBD1
CDR3nt: TGTGCCAGCAGATCAACCGCGGGACAGGGAGATAATTCACCCCTCCACTTT
CDR3aa: CASRSTAGQGDNSPLHF

abundance: few
j_gene: TRBJ1-4
len: 16
v_gene: TRBV3-1
d_gene: TRBD1
CDR3nt: TGTGCCAGCAGCCAGGGGACAGGGGGTTTTAATGAAAAACTGTTTTTT
CDR3aa: CASSQGTGGFNEKLFF

abundance: NA
j_gene: TRBJ2-7
len: 14
v_gene: TRBV29-1
d_gene: NA
CDR3nt: TGCAGCGTCGCTGGGAGGCAGGGGGCCTACGAGCAGTACTTC
CDR3aa: CSVAGRQGAYEQYF

abundance: few
j_gene: TRBJ2-2
len: 20
v_gene: TRBV7-3
d_gene: NA
CDR3nt: TGTGCCAGCAGCTTAAAGGTTACGTCGGGTGCGGGGTTGAACACCGGGGAGCTGTTTTTT
CDR3aa: CASSLKVTSGAGLNTGELFF

abundance: NA
j_gene: TRBJ2-2
len: 20
v_gene: TRBV4-3
d_gene: TRBD2
CDR3nt: TGCGCCAGCAGCCAACAACCATATAGCGGGGGGGCAAGTGGGACCGGGGAGCTGTTTTTT
CDR3aa: CASSQQPYSGGASGTGELFF

abundance: few
j_gene: TRBJ2-2
len: 14
v_gene: TRBV9
d_gene: NA
CDR3nt: TGTGCCAGCACCGTGACAGCGAACACCGGGGAGCTGTTTTTT
CDR3aa: CASTVTANTGELFF

abundance: few
j_gene: TRBJ1-4
len: 16
v_gene: TRBV25-1
d_gene: NA
CDR3nt: TGTGCCAGCAGTGTTTTGTCCTTCTGGGGTGGGGAAAAACTGTTTTTT
CDR3aa: CASSVLSFWGGEKLFF

abundance: NA
j_gene: TRBJ1-1
len: 16
v_gene: TRBV7-9
d_gene: NA
CDR3nt: TGTGCCAGCAGCTTAAATGGGTGGGTTCAGGACACTGAAGCTTTCTTT
CDR3aa: CASSLNGWVQDTEAFF

abundance: few
j_gene: TRBJ2-5
len: 16
v_gene: TRBV20-1
d_gene: TRBD2
CDR3nt: TGCAGTGCTAAGGCGCAGGGAAGGACTAGAGGAGAGACCCAGTACTTC
CDR3aa: CSAKAQGRTRGETQYF

abundance: few
j_gene: TRBJ2-3
len: 16
v_gene: TRBV11-2
d_gene: NA
CDR3nt: TGTGCCAGCAGCAATAGGGCGGATGCCGTCCCAGATACGCAGTATTTT
CDR3aa: CASSNRADAVPDTQYF

abundance: many
j_gene: TRBJ1-1
len: 14
v_gene: TRBV7-2
d_gene: NA
CDR3nt: TGTGCCAGCAGCTCCCCGGCTTATAGCACTGAAGCTTTCTTT
CDR3aa: CASSSPAYSTEAFF

abundance: few
j_gene: TRBJ2-2
len: 14
v_gene: TRBV20-1
d_gene: TRBD2
CDR3nt: TGCAGTGCAAGTAGCGGGACGATTCGGGGGGAGCTGTTTTTT
CDR3aa: CSASSGTIRGELFF

abundance: many
j_gene: TRBJ2-1
len: 11
v_gene: TRBV12-3/TRBV12-4
d_gene: TRBD1
CDR3nt: TGTGCCAGCAGTTCAGGGACAGTAGAGTTCTTC
CDR3aa: CASSSGTVEFF

abundance: few
j_gene: TRBJ2-1
len: 14
v_gene: TRBV29-1
d_gene: TRBD2
CDR3nt: TGCAGCGGCGGGACTAGCGGGATCTACAATGAGCAGTTCTTC
CDR3aa: CSGGTSGIYNEQFF

abundance: NA
j_gene: TRBJ2-1
len: 15
v_gene: TRBV24-1
d_gene: NA
CDR3nt: TGTGCCACCAGTGACTTGGGCCAAGGCTACAATGAGCAGTTCTTC
CDR3aa: CATSDLGQGYNEQFF

abundance: NA
j_gene: TRBJ2-1
len: 13
v_gene: TRBV11-1
d_gene: NA
CDR3nt: TGTGCCAGCAGCAACGGACAGCGCAATGAGCAGTTCTTC
CDR3aa: CASSNGQRNEQFF

abundance: NA
j_gene: TRBJ2-3
len: 15
v_gene: TRBV6-5
d_gene: NA
CDR3nt: TGTGCCAGCAGTTACGGGGGCGCGGGGACAGATACGCAGTATTTT
CDR3aa: CASSYGGAGTDTQYF

abundance: few
j_gene: TRBJ2-4
len: 21
v_gene: TRBV6-2/TRBV6-3
d_gene: TRBD2
CDR3nt: TGTGCCAGCTACGGAGTGGGGGCTAGCGGGAGCCTAGGAGGGCCCAAAAACATTCAGTACTTC
CDR3aa: CASYGVGASGSLGGPKNIQYF

abundance: few
j_gene: TRBJ2-3
len: 18
v_gene: TRBV3-1
d_gene: NA
CDR3nt: TGTGCCAGCAGCCAAGTGGGCGGACAGACCCACGCCACAGATACGCAGTATTTT
CDR3aa: CASSQVGGQTHATDTQYF

abundance: NA
j_gene: TRBJ2-7
len: 15
v_gene: TRBV20-1
d_gene: NA
CDR3nt: TGCAGTGCTAGCATACCGGGACTCCCCTCCTACGAGCAGTACTTC
CDR3aa: CSASIPGLPSYEQYF

abundance: NA
j_gene: TRBJ1-5
len: 15
v_gene: TRBV6-5
d_gene: NA
CDR3nt: TGTGCCAGCAGTTACACAGGAGAATTCAATCAGCCCCAGCATTTT
CDR3aa: CASSYTGEFNQPQHF

abundance: NA
j_gene: TRBJ2-1
len: 12
v_gene: TRBV7-2
d_gene: NA
CDR3nt: TGTGCCAGCAGCGCACACTACAATGAGCAGTTCTTC
CDR3aa: CASSAHYNEQFF

abundance: few
j_gene: TRBJ2-7
len: 17
v_gene: TRBV20-1
d_gene: TRBD2
CDR3nt: TGCAGTGCTAGAGAAGCGCGACTAGCGGGAGCCGGATACGAGCAGTACTTC
CDR3aa: CSAREARLAGAGYEQYF

abundance: NA
j_gene: TRBJ1-2
len: 15
v_gene: TRBV7-9
d_gene: TRBD1
CDR3nt: TGTGCCAGCAGCTCTTGGGACAGAAGGGACTATGGCTACACCTTC
CDR3aa: CASSSWDRRDYGYTF

abundance: many
j_gene: TRBJ2-7
len: 18
v_gene: TRBV20-1
d_gene: TRBD1
CDR3nt: TGCAGTGCGCGCGGACAGGGTCTTTCACCACGATTATCCTACGAGCAGTACTTC
CDR3aa: CSARGQGLSPRLSYEQYF

abundance: few
j_gene: TRBJ2-1
len: 17
v_gene: TRBV7-8
d_gene: TRBD2
CDR3nt: TGTGCCAGCAGCTTAGGGGGACTAGCTTCTACCTACAATGAGCAGTTCTTC
CDR3aa: CASSLGGLASTYNEQFF

abundance: NA
j_gene: TRBJ2-5
len: 17
v_gene: TRBV11-2
d_gene: TRBD2
CDR3nt: TGTGCCAGCAGCCCCCGGGGTGGAGCGGGGGGCCAAGAGACCCAGTACTTC
CDR3aa: CASSPRGGAGGQETQYF

abundance: few
j_gene: TRBJ2-2
len: 14
v_gene: TRBV4-2
d_gene: NA
CDR3nt: TGTGCCAGCAGGGGTATTGGTAACACCGGGGAGCTGTTTTTT
CDR3aa: CASRGIGNTGELFF

abundance: few
j_gene: TRBJ2-1
len: 14
v_gene: TRBV29-1
d_gene: TRBD2
CDR3nt: TGCAGCGTTGAACTGAGCGGGGCCCCCAATGAGCAGTTCTTC
CDR3aa: CSVELSGAPNEQFF

abundance: NA
j_gene: TRBJ2-7
len: 15
v_gene: TRBV30
d_gene: NA
CDR3nt: TGTGCCTGGAGGGCCTGGGTCAGGGGGGTCGACGAGCAGTACTTC
CDR3aa: CAWRAWVRGVDEQYF

abundance: few
j_gene: TRBJ2-7
len: 19
v_gene: TRBV3-1
d_gene: TRBD2
CDR3nt: TGTGCCAGCAGCCATACGGGACTAGCGGGAGTTATCTCGCCCTACGAGCAGTACTTC
CDR3aa: CASSHTGLAGVISPYEQYF

abundance: NA
j_gene: TRBJ2-1
len: 18
v_gene: TRBV9
d_gene: TRBD2
CDR3nt: TGTGCCAGCAGCGTGGCCCCCCGAGGGGTAGCGGGCGACGGTGAGCAGTTCTTC
CDR3aa: CASSVAPRGVAGDGEQFF

abundance: few
j_gene: TRBJ2-2
len: 14
v_gene: TRBV12-3/TRBV12-4
d_gene: NA
CDR3nt: TGTGCCAGCAGTTGGGGTAGGGTCTCCGGGGAGCTGTTTTTT
CDR3aa: CASSWGRVSGELFF

abundance: few
j_gene: TRBJ1-2
len: 9
v_gene: TRBV29-1
d_gene: NA
CDR3nt: TGCAGCGTTGGAGGCGGCTACACCTTC
CDR3aa: CSVGGGYTF

abundance: few
j_gene: TRBJ2-7
len: 16
v_gene: TRBV7-2
d_gene: TRBD2
CDR3nt: TGTGCCAGCAGCTTAGCGGTACTAGCGGGGTTCTACGAGCAGTACTTC
CDR3aa: CASSLAVLAGFYEQYF

abundance: many
j_gene: TRBJ1-1
len: 14
v_gene: TRBV20-1
d_gene: NA
CDR3nt: TGCAGTGCTAGAGAGGGGGCCCTCCGGACTGAAGCTTTCTTT
CDR3aa: CSAREGALRTEAFF

abundance: NA
j_gene: TRBJ2-1
len: 15
v_gene: TRBV7-6
d_gene: TRBD2
CDR3nt: TGTGCCAGCAGCCGGACTAGCAGGAATTTTAATGAGCAGTTCTTC
CDR3aa: CASSRTSRNFNEQFF

abundance: NA
j_gene: TRBJ2-4
len: 17
v_gene: TRBV7-2
d_gene: TRBD1
CDR3nt: TGTGCCAGCAGCTTAGGGGGACAGGGGATATCCAAAAACATTCAGTACTTC
CDR3aa: CASSLGGQGISKNIQYF

abundance: NA
j_gene: TRBJ2-3
len: 11
v_gene: TRBV11-2
d_gene: NA
CDR3nt: TGTGCCAGCAGCTTGGGGATTATGCAGTATTTT
CDR3aa: CASSLGIMQYF

abundance: few
j_gene: TRBJ2-1
len: 17
v_gene: TRBV14
d_gene: TRBD1
CDR3nt: TGTGCCAGCAGCCAAGGTCTTGGGACAGGGTCCTACAATGAGCAGTTCTTC
CDR3aa: CASSQGLGTGSYNEQFF

abundance: many
j_gene: TRBJ2-7
len: 14
v_gene: TRBV29-1
d_gene: TRBD1
CDR3nt: TGCAGCGTTGAAGGATCGGGACAGATCTACGAGCAGTACTTC
CDR3aa: CSVEGSGQIYEQYF

abundance: NA
j_gene: TRBJ2-2
len: 18
v_gene: TRBV18
d_gene: NA
CDR3nt: TGTGCCAGCTCACGCGAGCTCCGACTGATACCCGACACCGGGGAGCTGTTTTTT
CDR3aa: CASSRELRLIPDTGELFF

abundance: few
j_gene: TRBJ1-4
len: 15
v_gene: TRBV6-2/TRBV6-3
d_gene: NA
CDR3nt: TGTGCCAGCAGACCTTTGGGGTCGTACAATGAAAAACTGTTTTTT
CDR3aa: CASRPLGSYNEKLFF